The table lists the clone carrying this T cell receptor (beta chain) with a few counts. Antigen specificity is unknown. Relying on iRepertoire HTBI primers and Arm-PCR of CDR3 regions, the team built TCR beta libraries. A single record per CDR3 protein comes from TCRdb applying MiXCR to the multiplex PCR reads. The sample has 350,000 to 450,000 distinct CDR3 sequences, roughly 12% seen once. The CDR3 is 15 residues long. The germline gives CDR1 SGHTA, CDR2 FQGNSA. V lost 5 bases and J lost 0, with 10 bases in between. The data belong to a study of regulatory T cells in long-lasting Graves disease. Indicated time point: newly diagnosed GD, antithyroid drugs for less than 3 months. Generation of the TCR library employed RNA extracted from PBMCs. The study's findings and limits: More public clonotypes were shared by persistent patients (about 2,700) than by new patients (roughly 910).

This sample also appeared in a second study, on T cells in Graves' hyperthyroidism and ophthalmopathy. As reported in that work: Uncontrolled infection, other autoimmune disease, pregnancy or lactation excluded patients.

This material consisted of peripheral blood mononuclear cells (PBMCs), taken at new diagnosis, from a patient treated with antithyroid drugs. The clonotype comes from a woman between 18 and 30 years old with Graves disease. The chain uses TRBV7-2 and TRBJ2-2; D is undetermined. The CDR3 sequence is CASSARVSNTGELFF. The CDR3 DNA reads as TGTGCCAGCAGCGCCCGGGTCTCGAACACCGGGGAGCTGTTTTTT. The full variable domain, with the rest looked up from reference TRBV7-2 and TRBJ2-2, is GAGVSQSPSNKVTEKGKDVELRCDPISGHTALYWYRQSLGQGLEFLIYFQGNSAPDKSGLPSDRFSAERTGGSVSTLTIQRTQQEDSAVYLCASSARVSNTGELFFGEGSRLTVL.